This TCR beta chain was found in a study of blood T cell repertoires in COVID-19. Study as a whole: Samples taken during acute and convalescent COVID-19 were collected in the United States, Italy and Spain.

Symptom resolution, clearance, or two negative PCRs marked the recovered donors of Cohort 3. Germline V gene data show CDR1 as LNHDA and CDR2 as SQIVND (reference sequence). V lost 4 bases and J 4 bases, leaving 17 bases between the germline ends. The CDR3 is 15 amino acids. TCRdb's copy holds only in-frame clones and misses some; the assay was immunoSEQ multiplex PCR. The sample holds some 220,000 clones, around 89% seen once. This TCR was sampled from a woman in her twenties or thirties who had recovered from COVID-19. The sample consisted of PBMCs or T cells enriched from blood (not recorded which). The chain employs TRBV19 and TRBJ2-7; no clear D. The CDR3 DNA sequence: TGTGCCAGTAGTAAGGTCCTATCCGAGGAATACGAGCAGTACTTC. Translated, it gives CASSKVLSEEYEQYF.